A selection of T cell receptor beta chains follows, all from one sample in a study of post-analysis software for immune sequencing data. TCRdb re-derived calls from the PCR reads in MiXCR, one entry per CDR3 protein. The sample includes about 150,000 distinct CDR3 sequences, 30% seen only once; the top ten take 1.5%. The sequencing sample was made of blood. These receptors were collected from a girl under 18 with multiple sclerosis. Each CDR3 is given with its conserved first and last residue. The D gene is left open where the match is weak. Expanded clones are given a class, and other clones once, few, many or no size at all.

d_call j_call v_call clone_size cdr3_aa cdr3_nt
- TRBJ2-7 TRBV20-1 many CSAVPGPERGYEQYF TGCAGTGCTGTCCCAGGGCCTGAACGAGGATACGAGCAGTACTTC
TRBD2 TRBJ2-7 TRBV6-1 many CASSGGLAGGPYEQYF TGTGCCAGCAGCGGAGGACTAGCGGGAGGGCCCTACGAGCAGTACTTC
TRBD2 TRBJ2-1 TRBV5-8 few CASSLAVAGGPPEQFF TGTGCCAGCAGCTTGGCCGTCGCGGGAGGGCCGCCTGAGCAGTTCTTC
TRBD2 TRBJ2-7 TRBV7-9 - CTSSSSRRGRAAYEQYF TGTACCAGCAGCTCTTCGAGGCGCGGGAGGGCCGCCTACGAGCAGTACTTT
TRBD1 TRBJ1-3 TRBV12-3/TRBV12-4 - CASSDSGGRSGNTIYF TGTGCCAGCAGCGACTCAGGGGGGAGATCTGGAAACACCATATATTTT
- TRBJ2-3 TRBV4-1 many CASSQDGRADTQYF TGCGCCAGCAGCCAAGACGGTAGGGCAGATACGCAGTATTTT
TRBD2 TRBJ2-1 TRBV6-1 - CASSEALLAGAYNEQFF TGTGCCAGCAGTGAAGCTTTACTAGCGGGAGCATACAATGAGCAGTTCTTC
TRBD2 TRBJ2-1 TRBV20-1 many CSASGTSGIQSDEQFF TGCAGTGCCTCCGGAACTAGCGGGATTCAATCCGATGAGCAGTTCTTC
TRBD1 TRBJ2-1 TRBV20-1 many CSASRTGGPYNEQFF TGCAGTGCTAGCAGGACAGGGGGCCCCTACAATGAGCAGTTCTTC
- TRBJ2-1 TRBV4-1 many CASSRSGNEQFF TGCGCCAGCAGCCGGTCAGGGAATGAGCAGTTCTTC
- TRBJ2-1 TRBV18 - CASSPGGRQYNEQFF TGTGCCAGCTCACCAGGGGGCCGGCAATACAATGAGCAGTTCTTC
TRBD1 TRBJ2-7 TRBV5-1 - CASSATLPGQYYEQYF TGCGCCAGCAGCGCGACACTTCCGGGACAGTACTACGAGCAGTACTTC
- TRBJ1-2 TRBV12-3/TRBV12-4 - CASSPGFDHGYTF TGTGCCAGCTCGCCAGGGTTTGACCATGGCTACACCTTC
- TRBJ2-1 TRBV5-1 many CASSEGPSYNEQFF TGCGCCAGCAGCGAGGGCCCAAGCTACAATGAGCAGTTCTTC
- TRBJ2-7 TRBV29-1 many CSVEGGSMYEQYF TGCAGCGTTGAAGGCGGTAGCATGTACGAGCAGTACTTC
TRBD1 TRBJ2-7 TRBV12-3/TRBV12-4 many CASSLGRDRYF TGTGCCAGCAGTTTAGGCCGGGACAGGTACTTC
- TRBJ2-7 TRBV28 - CASKYWKSSYEQYF TGTGCCAGCAAATACTGGAAGAGCTCCTACGAGCAGTACTTC
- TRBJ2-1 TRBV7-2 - CASSFKGGNEQFF TGTGCCAGCAGCTTCAAGGGGGGCAATGAGCAGTTCTTC
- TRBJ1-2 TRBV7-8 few CASSSHRVDGYTF TGTGCCAGCAGCTCCCACAGGGTTGATGGCTACACCTTC
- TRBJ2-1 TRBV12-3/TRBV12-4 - CASSLPPKFNGQFF TGTGCCAGCAGTTTACCTCCTAAGTTCAATGGGCAGTTCTTC
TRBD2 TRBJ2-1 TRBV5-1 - CASRGGLADNEQFF TGCGCCAGTAGAGGTGGGCTAGCGGACAATGAGCAGTTCTTC
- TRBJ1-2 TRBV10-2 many CASSETAYGYTF TGCGCCAGCAGTGAGACAGCCTATGGCTACACCTTC
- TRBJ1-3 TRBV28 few CASSPARDRNTIYF TGTGCCAGCAGTCCAGCCAGGGATCGAAACACCATATATTTT
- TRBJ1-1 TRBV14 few CASSPLDGMNTEAFF TGTGCCAGCAGCCCTTTGGACGGAATGAACACTGAAGCTTTCTTT
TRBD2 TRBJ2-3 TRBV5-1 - CASSFLAGRRTDTQYF TGCGCCAGCAGCTTTCTAGCGGGGCGGCGCACAGATACGCAGTATTTT
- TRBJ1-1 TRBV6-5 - CASLPPVRNTEAFF TGTGCCAGCTTACCGCCAGTACGGAACACTGAAGCTTTCTTT
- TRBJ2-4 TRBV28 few CASSVRDFLAKNIQYF TGTGCCAGCAGCGTCAGGGATTTCCTAGCCAAAAACATTCAGTACTTC